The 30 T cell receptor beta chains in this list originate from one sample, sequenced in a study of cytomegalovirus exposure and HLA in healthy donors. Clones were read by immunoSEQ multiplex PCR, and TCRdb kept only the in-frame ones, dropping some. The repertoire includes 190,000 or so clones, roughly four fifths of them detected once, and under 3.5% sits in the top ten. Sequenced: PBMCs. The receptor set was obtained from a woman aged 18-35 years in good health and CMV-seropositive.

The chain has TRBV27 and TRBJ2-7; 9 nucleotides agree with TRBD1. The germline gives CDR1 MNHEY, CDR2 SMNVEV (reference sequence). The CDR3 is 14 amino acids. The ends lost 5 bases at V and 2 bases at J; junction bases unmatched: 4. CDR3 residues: CASSTGGLPYEQYF. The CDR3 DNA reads TGTGCCAGCAGTACAGGGGGCCTACCCTACGAGCAGTACTTC.

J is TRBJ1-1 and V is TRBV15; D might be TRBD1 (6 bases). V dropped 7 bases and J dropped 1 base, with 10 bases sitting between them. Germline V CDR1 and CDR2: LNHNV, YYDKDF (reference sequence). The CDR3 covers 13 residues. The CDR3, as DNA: TGTGCCACCACCCGACAGGCGAACACTGAAGCTTTCTTT. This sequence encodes CATTRQANTEAFF.

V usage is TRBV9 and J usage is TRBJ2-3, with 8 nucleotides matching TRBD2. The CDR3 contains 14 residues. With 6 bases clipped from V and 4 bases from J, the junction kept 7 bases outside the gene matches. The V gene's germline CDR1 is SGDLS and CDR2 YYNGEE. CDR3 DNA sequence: TGTGCCAGCAATTTGGCTAGCGGGTCAGATACGCAGTATTTT. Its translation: CASNLASGSDTQYF.

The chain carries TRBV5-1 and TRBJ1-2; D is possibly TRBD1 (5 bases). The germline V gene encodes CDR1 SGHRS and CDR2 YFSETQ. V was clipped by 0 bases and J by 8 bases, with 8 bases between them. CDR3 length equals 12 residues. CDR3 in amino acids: CASSLGTGGYTF. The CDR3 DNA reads TGCGCCAGCAGCTTGGGCACAGGCGGCTACACCTTC.

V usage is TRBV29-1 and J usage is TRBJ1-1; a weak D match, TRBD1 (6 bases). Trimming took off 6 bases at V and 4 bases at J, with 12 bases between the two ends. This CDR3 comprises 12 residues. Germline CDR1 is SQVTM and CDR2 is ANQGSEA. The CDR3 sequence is CSVTRGFTEAFF. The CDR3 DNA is TGCAGCGTCACCAGGGGTTTCACTGAAGCTTTCTTT.

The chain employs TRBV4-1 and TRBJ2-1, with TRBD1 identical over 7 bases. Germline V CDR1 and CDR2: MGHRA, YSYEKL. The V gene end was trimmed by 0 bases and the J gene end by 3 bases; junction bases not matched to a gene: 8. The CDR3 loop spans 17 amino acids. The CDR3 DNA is TGCGCCAGCAGCCAAGATAGGTTGGCAGGGGGCTACAATGAGCAGTTCTTC. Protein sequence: CASSQDRLAGGYNEQFF.

This CDR3 reads CATDSVSYGYTF. The DNA for the CDR3 is TGTGCCACCGACTCAGTCAGCTATGGCTACACCTTC. This chain joins TRBV19 and TRBJ1-2; D remains ambiguous. V was pared by 10 bases and J by 4 bases, with 13 bases between. Germline CDR1 reads LNHDA; CDR2 reads SQIVND (reference sequence). CDR3 length: 12 residues.

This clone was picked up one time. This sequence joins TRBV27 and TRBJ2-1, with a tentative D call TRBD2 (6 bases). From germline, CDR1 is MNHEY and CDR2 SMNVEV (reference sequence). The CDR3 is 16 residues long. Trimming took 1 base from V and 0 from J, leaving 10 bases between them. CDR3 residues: CASSLWAGSSYNEQFF. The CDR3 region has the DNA TGTGCCAGCAGTTTATGGGCGGGAAGCTCCTACAATGAGCAGTTCTTC.

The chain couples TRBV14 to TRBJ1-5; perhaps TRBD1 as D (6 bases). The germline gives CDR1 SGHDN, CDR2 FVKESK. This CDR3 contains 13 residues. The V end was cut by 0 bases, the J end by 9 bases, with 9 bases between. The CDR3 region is CASSQEGGGPQHF. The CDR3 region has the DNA TGTGCCAGCAGCCAAGAAGGGGGGGGGCCCCAGCATTTT.

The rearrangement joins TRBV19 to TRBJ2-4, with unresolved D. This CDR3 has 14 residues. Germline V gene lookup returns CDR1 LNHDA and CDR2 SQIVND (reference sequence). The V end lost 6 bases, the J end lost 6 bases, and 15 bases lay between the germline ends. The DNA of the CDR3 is TGTGCCAGTAGCTTCATCCCGACTGCAAACATTCAGTACTTC. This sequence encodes CASSFIPTANIQYF.

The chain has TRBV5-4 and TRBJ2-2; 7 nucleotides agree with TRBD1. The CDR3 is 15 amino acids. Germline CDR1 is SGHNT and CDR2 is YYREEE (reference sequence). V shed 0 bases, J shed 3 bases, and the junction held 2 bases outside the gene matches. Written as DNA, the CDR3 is TGTGCCAGCAGCTTGGGGGGACAGTACACCGGGGAGCTGTTTTTT. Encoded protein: CASSLGGQYTGELFF.

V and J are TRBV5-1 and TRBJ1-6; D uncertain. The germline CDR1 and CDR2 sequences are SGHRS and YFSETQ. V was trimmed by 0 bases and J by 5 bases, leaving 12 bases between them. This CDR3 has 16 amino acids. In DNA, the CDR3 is TGCGCCAGCAGCTTGGCGGAGGGCGGAAATAATTCACCCCTCCACTTT. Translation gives CASSLAEGGNNSPLHF.

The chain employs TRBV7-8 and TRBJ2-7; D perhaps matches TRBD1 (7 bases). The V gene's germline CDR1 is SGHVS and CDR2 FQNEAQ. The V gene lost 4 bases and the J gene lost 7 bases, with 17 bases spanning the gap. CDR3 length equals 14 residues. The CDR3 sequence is CASSSRTAGGEQYF. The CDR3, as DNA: TGTGCCAGCAGCTCTCGGACTGCAGGGGGGGAGCAGTACTTC. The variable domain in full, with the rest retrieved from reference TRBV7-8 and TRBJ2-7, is GAGVSQSPRYKVAKRGQDVALRCDPISGHVSLFWYQQALGQGPEFLTYFQNEAQLDKSGLPSDRFFAERPEGSVSTLKIQRTQQEDSAVYLCASSSRTAGGEQYFGPGTRLTVT.

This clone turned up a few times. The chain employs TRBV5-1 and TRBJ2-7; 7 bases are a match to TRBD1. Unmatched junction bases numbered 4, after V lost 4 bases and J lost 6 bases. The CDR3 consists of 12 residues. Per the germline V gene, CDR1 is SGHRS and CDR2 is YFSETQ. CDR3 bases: TGCGCCAGCAGCACCCGACAGGGCGAGCAGTACTTC. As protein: CASSTRQGEQYF.

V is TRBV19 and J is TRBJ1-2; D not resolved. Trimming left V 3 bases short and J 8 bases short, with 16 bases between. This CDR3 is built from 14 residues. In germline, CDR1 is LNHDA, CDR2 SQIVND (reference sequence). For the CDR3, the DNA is TGTGCCAGTAGTATTCCCCTGACAAGGAGGGGCTACACCTTC. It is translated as CASSIPLTRRGYTF.

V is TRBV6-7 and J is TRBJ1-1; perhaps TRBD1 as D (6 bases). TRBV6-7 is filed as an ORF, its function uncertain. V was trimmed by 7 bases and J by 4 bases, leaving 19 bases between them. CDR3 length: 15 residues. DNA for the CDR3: TGTGCCAGCATCCCGAAAGAGGGGGGGAGCACTGAAGCTTTCTTT. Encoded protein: CASIPKEGGSTEAFF.

The CDR3 is CASSSYPQGSYTF. The CDR3 DNA is TGTGCCAGCAGCAGCTACCCACAGGGGAGCTACACCTTC. The chain has TRBV14 and TRBJ1-2, with 7 bases identical to TRBD1. Germline CDR1 SGHDN, CDR2 FVKESK. The CDR3 runs 13 residues. V lost 5 bases, J lost 9 bases, and 9 bases stayed unmatched.

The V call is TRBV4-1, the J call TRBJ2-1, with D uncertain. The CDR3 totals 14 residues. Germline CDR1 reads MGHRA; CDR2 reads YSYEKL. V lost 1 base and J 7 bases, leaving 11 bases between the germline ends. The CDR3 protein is CASSQAEFENEQFF. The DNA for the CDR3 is TGCGCCAGCAGCCAAGCCGAGTTTGAGAATGAGCAGTTCTTC.

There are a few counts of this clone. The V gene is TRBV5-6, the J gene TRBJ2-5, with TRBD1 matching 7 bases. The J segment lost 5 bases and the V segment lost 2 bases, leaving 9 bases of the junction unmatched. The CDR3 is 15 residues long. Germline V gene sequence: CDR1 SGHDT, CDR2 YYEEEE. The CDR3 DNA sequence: TGTGCCAGCAGCTTCAAGGGGGCGCACCGTGAGACCCAGTACTTC. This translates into CASSFKGAHRETQYF.

The CDR3 loop is CASSVGLYGELFF. CDR3 coding DNA: TGTGCCAGCAGCGTAGGACTTTACGGGGAGCTGTTTTTT. The chain carries TRBV9 and TRBJ2-2; no definite D call. Deletions cut 0 bases from V and 7 bases from J, with 7 bases between. Looked up from germline, CDR1 is SGDLS and CDR2 is YYNGEE. The CDR3 consists of 13 residues.

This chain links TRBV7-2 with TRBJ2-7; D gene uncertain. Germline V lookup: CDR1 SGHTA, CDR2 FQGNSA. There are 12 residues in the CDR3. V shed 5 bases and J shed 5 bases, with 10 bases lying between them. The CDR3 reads CASSPPFDEQYF. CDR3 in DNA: TGTGCCAGCAGCCCCCCCTTTGACGAGCAGTACTTC.

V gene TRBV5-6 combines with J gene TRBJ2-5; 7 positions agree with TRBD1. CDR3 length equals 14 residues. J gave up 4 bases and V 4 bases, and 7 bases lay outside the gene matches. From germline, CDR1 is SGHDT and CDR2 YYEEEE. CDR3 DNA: TGTGCCAGCAGCGGACAGGAGGTTGGAGAGACCCAGTACTTC. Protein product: CASSGQEVGETQYF.

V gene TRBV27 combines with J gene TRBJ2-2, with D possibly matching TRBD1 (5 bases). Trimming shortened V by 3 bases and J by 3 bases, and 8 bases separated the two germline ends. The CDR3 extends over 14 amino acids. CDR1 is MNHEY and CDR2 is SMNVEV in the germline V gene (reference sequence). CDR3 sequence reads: CASSFRRDTGELFF. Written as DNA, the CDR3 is TGTGCCAGCAGTTTTCGCAGGGACACCGGGGAGCTGTTTTTT.

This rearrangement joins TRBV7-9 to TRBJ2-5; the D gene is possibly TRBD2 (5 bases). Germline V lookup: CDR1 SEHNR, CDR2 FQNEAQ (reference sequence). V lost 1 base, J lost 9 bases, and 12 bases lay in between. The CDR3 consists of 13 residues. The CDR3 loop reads CASSLEDLRAQYF. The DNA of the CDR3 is TGTGCCAGCAGCTTAGAAGACTTGAGGGCCCAGTACTTC.

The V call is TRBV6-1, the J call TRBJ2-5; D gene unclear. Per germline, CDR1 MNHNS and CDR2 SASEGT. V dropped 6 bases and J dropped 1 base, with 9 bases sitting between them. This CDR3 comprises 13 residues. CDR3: CASRTGSQETQYF. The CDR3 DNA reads TGTGCCAGCAGGACCGGGTCCCAAGAGACCCAGTACTTC.

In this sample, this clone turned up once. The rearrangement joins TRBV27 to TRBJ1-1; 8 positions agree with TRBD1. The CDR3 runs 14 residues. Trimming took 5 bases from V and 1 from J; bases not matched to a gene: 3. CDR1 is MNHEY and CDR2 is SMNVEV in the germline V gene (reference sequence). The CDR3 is CASSPQGANTEAFF. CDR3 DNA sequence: TGTGCCAGCAGTCCCCAGGGGGCGAACACTGAAGCTTTCTTT.

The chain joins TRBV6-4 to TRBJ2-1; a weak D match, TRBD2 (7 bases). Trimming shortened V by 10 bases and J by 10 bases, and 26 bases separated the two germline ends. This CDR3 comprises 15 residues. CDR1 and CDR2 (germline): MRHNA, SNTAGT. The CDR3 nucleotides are TGTGCCACCACCTCAGGGGAGGGGGATAGTGGGGAGCAGTTCTTC. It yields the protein CATTSGEGDSGEQFF.

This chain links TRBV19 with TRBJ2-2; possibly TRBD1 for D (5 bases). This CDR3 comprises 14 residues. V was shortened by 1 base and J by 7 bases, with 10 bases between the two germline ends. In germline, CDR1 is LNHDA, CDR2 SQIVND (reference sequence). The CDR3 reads CASSIVGVDGELFF. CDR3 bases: TGTGCCAGTAGTATAGTAGGGGTGGACGGGGAGCTGTTTTTT. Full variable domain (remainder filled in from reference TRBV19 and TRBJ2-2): DGGITQSPKYLFRKEGQNVTLSCEQNLNHDAMYWYRQDPGQGLRLIYYSQIVNDFQKGDIAEGYSVSREKKESFPLTVTSAQKNPTAFYLCASSIVGVDGELFFGEGSRLTVL.

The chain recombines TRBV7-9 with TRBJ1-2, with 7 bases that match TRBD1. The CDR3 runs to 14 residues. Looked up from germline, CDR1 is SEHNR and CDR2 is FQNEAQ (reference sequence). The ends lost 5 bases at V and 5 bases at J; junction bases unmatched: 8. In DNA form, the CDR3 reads TGTGCCAGCAGCCCCGGCCCAGGGGGTTATGGCTACACCTTC. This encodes CASSPGPGGYGYTF.

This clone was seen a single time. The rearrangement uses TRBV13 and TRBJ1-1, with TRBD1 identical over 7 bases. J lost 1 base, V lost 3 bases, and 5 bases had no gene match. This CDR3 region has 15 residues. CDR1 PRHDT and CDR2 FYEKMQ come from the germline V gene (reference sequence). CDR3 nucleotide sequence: TGTGCCAGCAGCTTGGGACAGAGTGGGAACACTGAAGCTTTCTTT. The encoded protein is CASSLGQSGNTEAFF.